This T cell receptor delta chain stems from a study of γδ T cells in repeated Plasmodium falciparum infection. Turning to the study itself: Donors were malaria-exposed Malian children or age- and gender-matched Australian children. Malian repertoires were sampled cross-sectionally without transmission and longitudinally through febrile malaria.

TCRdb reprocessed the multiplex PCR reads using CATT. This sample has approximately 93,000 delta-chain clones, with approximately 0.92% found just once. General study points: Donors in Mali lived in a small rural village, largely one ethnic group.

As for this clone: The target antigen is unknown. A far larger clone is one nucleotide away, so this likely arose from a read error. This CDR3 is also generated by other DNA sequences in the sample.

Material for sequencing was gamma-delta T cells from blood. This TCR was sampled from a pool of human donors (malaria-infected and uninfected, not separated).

In nucleotides, the CDR3 is TGTGCTCTTGGGGAGCCGGGCGAATTGGGGATCTGGGACACCCGACAGATGTTTTTC. It codes for CALGEPGELGIWDTRQMFF. V is TRDV1 and J is TRDJ3; a possible D gene is TRDD3 (6 bases). The J gene is not listed in TCRdb, so it was assigned here from a DNA match to germline. This CDR3 has 19 residues. V was trimmed by 3 bases and J by 3 bases, leaving 18 bases between them. From germline, CDR1 is TSWWSYY and CDR2 QGS.